These T cell receptor beta chains were read from a single sample in a study of graft-versus-host responses after intestinal transplantation. Assay: immunoSEQ multiplex PCR; the TCRdb copy retains only in-frame clones and omits some. There are approximately 12,000 clones in the sample; 93% occur only once, and 20% to 25% lies in the top ten. Sequenced material: PBMCs, taken 109 to 110 days after intestinal transplant. The receptors here all came from a human patient who received an intestinal transplant, so some T cells may come from the graft donor. The CDR3 runs from the conserved cysteine through the conserved F or W. D genes are given only for firm matches. Only some rows state a clone size, as once, few, many or a class for expanded clones.

v_call	clone_size	j_call	d_call	cdr3_nt	cdr3_aa
TRBV19	NA	TRBJ2-2	TRBD1	TGTGCCAGTACCCGGGACAGGTACACCGGGGAGCTGTTTTTT	CASTRDRYTGELFF
TRBV10-3	NA	TRBJ2-1	NA	TGTGCCATCAGTGAGTCGAGCTCCAATGAGCAGTTCTTC	CAISESSSNEQFF
TRBV7-9	NA	TRBJ2-7	NA	TGTGCCAGCAGCCAGGGGACTAACTCCTACGAGCAGTACTTC	CASSQGTNSYEQYF
TRBV11-2	NA	TRBJ2-2	NA	TGTGCCAGCAAGAGGGGGGCGGCCGGGGAGCTGTTTTTT	CASKRGAAGELFF
TRBV19	NA	TRBJ2-3	NA	TGTGCCAGTAGACCGACTAGAGGGGTAACAGATACGCAGTATTTT	CASRPTRGVTDTQYF
TRBV7-8	once	TRBJ2-7	NA	TGTGCCAGCAGCTTGGGGCGAGGCCAGGGTCTCTACGAGCAGTACTTC	CASSLGRGQGLYEQYF
TRBV6-5	NA	TRBJ2-1	TRBD2	TGTGCCAGCGGGACTAGCGGGACTAACAATGAGCAGTTCTTC	CASGTSGTNNEQFF
TRBV5-1	NA	TRBJ2-1	NA	TGCGCCAGCAGCAAGACTTCTCCCGCTGGAACCGATGAGCAGTTCTTC	CASSKTSPAGTDEQFF
TRBV10-3	NA	TRBJ2-1	NA	TGTGCCATCAGTGAGCCGGACAAGTCCTACAATGAGCAGTTCTTC	CAISEPDKSYNEQFF
TRBV15	once	TRBJ1-5	TRBD1	TGTGCCACCAGCCGAACAGGGGGCAATCAGCCCCAGCATTTT	CATSRTGGNQPQHF
TRBV10-1	NA	TRBJ2-3	NA	TGCGCCAGCAGTGAGAGTTCTCTCACAGATACGCAGTATTTT	CASSESSLTDTQYF
TRBV9	NA	TRBJ2-7	NA	TGTGCCAGCAGCCCCGAGTTCGGGTTGCAGTACTTC	CASSPEFGLQYF
TRBV9	NA	TRBJ1-2	NA	TGTGCCAGCAGCGTCAAGGCAGGGGACTATGGCTACACCTTC	CASSVKAGDYGYTF